The entry below gives a single T cell receptor (beta chain) sequence along with its context. Its antigen is still unknown. No clone much larger than this one lies a single base away; base qualities are absent. This specimen belongs to a study of blood T cell repertoires in COVID-19 (dated by TCRdb to the early 2020s). At the level of the whole study: Samples covering the acute and convalescent phases of COVID-19 were provided by collaborators in the United States, Italy and Spain. A de-identified subject ID, COVID-19 status, age in years and sex were almost always included in the sample metadata. Samples were obtained from the ongoing ImmuneRACE study (first 160 participants) and from over 1,000 subjects provided by 6 global collaborators. The material from the prospective study consisted of cDNA or gDNA derived from T cells, B-cell-depleted T cells, or PBMCs. Where available, HLA class I and class II types were obtained from metadata supplied by the sample provider rather than from assay-based typing. The repertoires were released in a freely available public database meant as a resource for research on the immune response to SARS-CoV-2. Subjects who had been exposed to COVID-19, were actively infected with it, or had recovered from it provided the deeply sampled blood TCRbeta repertoires that made up the dataset. General conclusions and limits of the study: The amount of clinical and demographic metadata varied by source and participant and was provided uncurated.

Inclusive of the bounding cysteine and phenylalanine, the CDR3 is 15 residues long. Only the CDR3 DNA stays, 45 bases, in frame from base 1. Trimming takes 6 bases off V and 1 base off J; junction bases not matched to a gene: 7. CDR1 and CDR2 were assigned from the germline V gene (reference sequence) as MNHEY and SMNVEV. The immunoSEQ Assay, a bias-controlled multiplex PCR, was used to amplify TCRbeta CDR3 regions from genomic DNA. Concerning the study's data processing: The number of nucleated cells in each sample was estimated by amplification of reference gene primers within the assay. To quantify the absolute abundance of each unique TCRbeta CDR3 rearrangement, sequence reads were collapsed and filtered. For each sample, productive Simpson clonality was calculated as the square root of Simpson's diversity index over productive rearrangements. Not all clones reach the TCRdb copy of this immuneACCESS table, which keeps in-frame sequences only. Checked studies attribute under half of the gap to unresolved V genes and leave the rest unexplained. The D gene and trimming were derived from the DNA, and the V and J assignments and clone size from that table. The sample has fewer than 450,000 clones on record, less than 95% of them singletons. About 0.57% of the sample goes to the ten largest clones.

Enrolling through a virtual design, the prospective study's participants ranged in age from roughly 18 to 90 years and lived across about two dozen United States geographic areas. In the prospective study, participants were assigned to cohorts based on the clinical history participants reported in a screening survey and a study questionnaire. Recovered participants in ImmuneRACE Cohort 3 were defined by two consecutive negative NP/OP PCR tests, clearance by a healthcare professional, or resolution of symptoms. In the prospective study, mobile phlebotomists collected whole blood, serum and a nasopharyngeal or oropharyngeal swab from each participant. Over an approximately 2-month period, participants in the prospective study had the option of providing additional blood draws and questionnaires. Blood samples from the prospective study were shipped frozen or at room temperature prior to DNA extraction.

The sequence is built from TRBV27 and TRBJ2-5; TRBD1 aligns with 8 central bases. The clonotype comes from a man aged 18 to 29 who had recovered from COVID-19. Sequencing was done on a sample of PBMCs or T cells enriched from blood (not recorded which). CDR3 loop: CASSLTGVVQETQYF. The bases are TGTGCCAGCAGCTTGACAGGGGTGGTCCAAGAGACCCAGTACTTC.